These T cell receptor beta chains were read from a single sample in a study of blood T cells in healthy people across ages. TCRdb reprocessed the 5' RACE reads via MiXCR and lists one record per CDR3 protein. The profile shows roughly 1,000,000 distinct CDR3 sequences, approximately 25% of them singletons. The data also belong to a second study, concerning T cells of mothers and their children.

Input material: blood. The receptor set was obtained from a girl aged 2 to 10 in good health. Both conserved end residues are part of each CDR3. Each record gives: J gene, V gene, clone size, D gene, CDR3 protein, CDR3 DNA. A D gene is named only where the DNA matches it firmly. Clone size is shown for a subset of rows, as once, few, many or a class of expanded clone.

TRBJ1-5 TRBV9 . . CASSGLGQPQHF TGTGCCAGCAGCGGTTTGGGGCAGCCCCAGCATTTT
TRBJ1-1 TRBV29-1 . . CSARGGELMNTEAFF TGCAGCGCTCGCGGTGGGGAATTAATGAACACTGAAGCTTTCTTT
TRBJ2-1 TRBV5-1 . TRBD2 CASSLRGYGTKPNEQFF TGCGCCAGCAGCTTAAGGGGCTATGGGACTAAACCCAATGAGCAGTTCTTC
TRBJ2-7 TRBV15 few . CATSIPGPYEQYF TGTGCCACCAGCATTCCCGGTCCCTACGAGCAGTACTTC
TRBJ2-7 TRBV2 . . CASRGEGNEQYF TGTGCCAGCAGGGGTGAGGGGAACGAGCAGTACTTC
TRBJ1-1 TRBV7-2 . . CASSVSLNTEAFF TGTGCCAGCAGTGTGTCCTTGAACACTGAAGCTTTCTTT
TRBJ2-1 TRBV15 . . CATSGAAVVYNEQFF TGTGCCACCAGCGGTGCAGCGGTGGTCTACAATGAGCAGTTCTTC
TRBJ2-5 TRBV6-4 . . CASSAPGPGLFTPDQETQYF TGTGCCAGCAGTGCCCCGGGTCCAGGGCTTTTTACGCCCGACCAAGAGACCCAGTACTTC
TRBJ1-2 TRBV20-1 few . CSASQRTGSNSYGYTF TGCAGTGCTAGTCAAAGAACAGGGTCAAATAGTTATGGCTACACCTTC
TRBJ2-7 TRBV2 . TRBD2 CASRISGKNEQYF TGTGCCAGCAGGATTAGCGGGAAAAACGAGCAATACTTC
TRBJ2-5 TRBV2 . . CASSNAVLGETQYF TGTGCCAGCAGTAATGCGGTCCTGGGGGAGACCCAGTACTTC
TRBJ1-4 TRBV25-1 . . CASSAYLGGNEKLFF TGTGCCAGCAGTGCCTACCTGGGCGGGAATGAAAAACTGTTTTTT
TRBJ2-3 TRBV9 . . CASSVGDASTDTQYF TGTGCCAGCAGCGTAGGGGACGCTTCCACAGATACGCAGTATTTT
TRBJ1-4 TRBV7-2 many . CASSLDLGGEKLFF TGTGCCAGCAGCTTAGACCTGGGAGGGGAAAAACTGTTTTTT
TRBJ2-5 TRBV20-1 few . CSASYWSQETQYF TGCAGTGCTAGTTATTGGTCCCAAGAGACCCAGTACTTC
TRBJ1-4 TRBV2 . . CASSEAGGHGEKLFF TGTGCCAGCAGTGAAGCGGGGGGCCATGGTGAAAAACTGTTTTTT
TRBJ1-5 TRBV6-2/TRBV6-3 few TRBD1 CASSPNRGPLNNQPQHF TGTGCCAGCAGTCCAAACAGGGGACCACTAAATAATCAGCCCCAGCATTTT
TRBJ1-4 TRBV28 . . CASYARDGSVPPNEKLSF TGTGCCAGCTACGCTCGGGACGGATCCGTTCCCCCTAATGAAAAACTGTCTTTT
TRBJ2-7 TRBV28 . . CASSQGGMDEQYF TGTGCCAGTAGCCAGGGCGGTATGGACGAGCAGTACTTC
TRBJ1-1 TRBV12-5 . TRBD1 CASGFTGGTEAFF TGTGCTAGTGGTTTCACAGGGGGCACTGAAGCTTTCTTT
TRBJ2-1 TRBV12-5 . . CASGLNVGRRNEQFF TGTGCTAGTGGTTTGAATGTGGGGCGCAGGAATGAGCAGTTCTTC
TRBJ2-5 TRBV12-5 . . CASGLGGPGAAETQYF TGTGCTAGTGGTTTGGGGGGACCCGGAGCGGCAGAGACCCAGTACTTC